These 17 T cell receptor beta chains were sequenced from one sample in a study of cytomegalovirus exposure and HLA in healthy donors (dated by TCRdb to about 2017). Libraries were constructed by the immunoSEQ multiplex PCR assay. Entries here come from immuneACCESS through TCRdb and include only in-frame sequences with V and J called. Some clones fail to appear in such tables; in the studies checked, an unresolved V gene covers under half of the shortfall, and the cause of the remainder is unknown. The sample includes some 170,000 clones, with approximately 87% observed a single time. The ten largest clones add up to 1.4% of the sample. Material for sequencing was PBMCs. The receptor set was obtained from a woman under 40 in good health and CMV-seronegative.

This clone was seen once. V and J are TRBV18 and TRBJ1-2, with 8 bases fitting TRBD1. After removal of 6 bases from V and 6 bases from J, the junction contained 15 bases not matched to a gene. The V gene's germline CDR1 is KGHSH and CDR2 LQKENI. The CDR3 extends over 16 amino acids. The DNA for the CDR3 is TGTGCCAGCTCTCCCAAGACTCAGGGGGCTCGCGATGGCTACACCTTC. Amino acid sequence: CASSPKTQGARDGYTF. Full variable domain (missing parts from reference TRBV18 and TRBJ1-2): NAGVMQNPRHLVRRRGQEARLRCSPMKGHSHVYWYRQLPEEGLKFMVYLQKENIIDESGMPKERFSAEFPKEGPSILRIQQVVRGDSAAYFCASSPKTQGARDGYTFGSGTRLTVV.

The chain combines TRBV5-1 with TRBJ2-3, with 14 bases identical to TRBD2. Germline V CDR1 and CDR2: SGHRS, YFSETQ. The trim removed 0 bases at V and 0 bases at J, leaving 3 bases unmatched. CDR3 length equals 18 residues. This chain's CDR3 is CASSLDGLAGGSTDTQYF. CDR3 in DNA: TGCGCCAGCAGCTTGGATGGACTAGCGGGGGGCAGCACAGATACGCAGTATTTT.

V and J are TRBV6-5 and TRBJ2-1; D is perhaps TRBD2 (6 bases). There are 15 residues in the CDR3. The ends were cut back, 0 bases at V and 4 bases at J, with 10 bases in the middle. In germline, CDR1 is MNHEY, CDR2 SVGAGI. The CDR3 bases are TGTGCCAGCAGTTACTCTGGGGGGAATTACAATGAGCAGTTCTTC. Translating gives CASSYSGGNYNEQFF.

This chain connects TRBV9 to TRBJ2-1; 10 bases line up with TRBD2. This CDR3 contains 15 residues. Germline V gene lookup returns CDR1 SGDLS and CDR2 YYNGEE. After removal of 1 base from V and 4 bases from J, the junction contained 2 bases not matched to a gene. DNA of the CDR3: TGTGCCAGCAGCGTAAGCGGGGGGGAATACAATGAGCAGTTCTTC. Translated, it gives CASSVSGGEYNEQFF.

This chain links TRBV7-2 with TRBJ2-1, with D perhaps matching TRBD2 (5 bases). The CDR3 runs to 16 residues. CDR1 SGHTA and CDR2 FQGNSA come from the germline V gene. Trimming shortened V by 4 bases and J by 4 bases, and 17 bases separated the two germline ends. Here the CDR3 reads CASSSASGGRYNEQFF. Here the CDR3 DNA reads TGTGCCAGCAGCTCCGCCTCGGGCGGGCGGTACAATGAGCAGTTCTTC.

The CDR3 region is CSSISRDSQFEQFF. The CDR3 DNA reads as TGCAGCTCTATCAGCCGGGACAGCCAATTTGAGCAGTTCTTC. This chain uses TRBV29-1 with TRBJ2-1, with 7 positions matching TRBD1. V was pared by 8 bases and J by 9 bases, with 16 bases of the junction left unmatched. CDR3 length: 14 residues. Germline lookup yields CDR1 SQVTM and CDR2 ANQGSEA.

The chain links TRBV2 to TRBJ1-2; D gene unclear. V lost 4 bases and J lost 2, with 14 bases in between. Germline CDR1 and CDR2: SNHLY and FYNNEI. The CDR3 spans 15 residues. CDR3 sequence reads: CASSAPLIGNYGYTF. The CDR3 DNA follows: TGTGCCAGCAGTGCACCGCTCATCGGGAACTATGGCTACACCTTC.

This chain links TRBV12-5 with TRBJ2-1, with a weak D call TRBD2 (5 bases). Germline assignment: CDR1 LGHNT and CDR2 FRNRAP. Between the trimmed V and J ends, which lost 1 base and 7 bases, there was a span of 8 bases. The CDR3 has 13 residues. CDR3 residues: CASGLGPGNEQFF. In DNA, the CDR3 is TGTGCTAGTGGTTTGGGACCGGGGAATGAGCAGTTCTTC.

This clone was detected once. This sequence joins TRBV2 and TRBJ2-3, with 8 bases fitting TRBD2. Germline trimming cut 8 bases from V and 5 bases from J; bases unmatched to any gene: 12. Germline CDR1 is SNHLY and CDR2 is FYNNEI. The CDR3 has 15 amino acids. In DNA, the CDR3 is TGTGCCAGCCCCGGGAGCGGGGGCCCGGGAGATACGCAGTATTTT. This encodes CASPGSGGPGDTQYF.

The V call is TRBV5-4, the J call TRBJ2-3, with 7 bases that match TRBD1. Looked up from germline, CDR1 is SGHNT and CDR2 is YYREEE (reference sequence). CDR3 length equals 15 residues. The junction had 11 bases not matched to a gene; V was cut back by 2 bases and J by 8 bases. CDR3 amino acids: CASSFRGGSLGTQYF. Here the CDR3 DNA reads TGTGCCAGCAGCTTCCGAGGGGGCTCTCTAGGTACGCAGTATTTT.

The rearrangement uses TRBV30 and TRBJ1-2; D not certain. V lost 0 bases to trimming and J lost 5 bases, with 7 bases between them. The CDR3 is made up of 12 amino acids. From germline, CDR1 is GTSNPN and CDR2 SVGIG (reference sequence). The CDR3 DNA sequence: TGTGCCTGGAGTGTGGGCGCGTATGGCTACACCTTC. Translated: CAWSVGAYGYTF. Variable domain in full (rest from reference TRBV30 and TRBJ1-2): SQTIHQWPATLVQPVGSPLSLECTVEGTSNPNLYWYRQAAGRGLQLLFYSVGIGQISSEVPQNLSASRPQDRQFILSSKKLLLSDSGFYLCAWSVGAYGYTFGSGTRLTVV.

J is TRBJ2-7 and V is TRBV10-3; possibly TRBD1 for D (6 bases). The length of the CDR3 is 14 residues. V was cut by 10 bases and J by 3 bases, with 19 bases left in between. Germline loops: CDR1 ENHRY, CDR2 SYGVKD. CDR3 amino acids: CATGQLERFYEQYF. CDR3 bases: TGTGCCACCGGACAGCTAGAAAGGTTCTACGAGCAGTACTTC.

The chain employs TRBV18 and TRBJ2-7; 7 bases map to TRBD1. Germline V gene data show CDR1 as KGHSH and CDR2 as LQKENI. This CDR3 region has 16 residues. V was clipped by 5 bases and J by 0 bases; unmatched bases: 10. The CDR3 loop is CASSSGQVSSSYEQYF. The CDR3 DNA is TGTGCCAGCTCATCTGGACAGGTGTCGAGCTCCTACGAGCAGTACTTC.

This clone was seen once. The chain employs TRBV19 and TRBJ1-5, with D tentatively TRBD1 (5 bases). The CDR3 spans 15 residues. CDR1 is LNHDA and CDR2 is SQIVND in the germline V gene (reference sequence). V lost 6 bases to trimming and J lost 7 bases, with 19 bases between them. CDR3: CASSLGEAGKQPQHF. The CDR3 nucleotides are TGTGCCAGTAGCCTAGGTGAGGCAGGGAAACAGCCCCAGCATTTT.

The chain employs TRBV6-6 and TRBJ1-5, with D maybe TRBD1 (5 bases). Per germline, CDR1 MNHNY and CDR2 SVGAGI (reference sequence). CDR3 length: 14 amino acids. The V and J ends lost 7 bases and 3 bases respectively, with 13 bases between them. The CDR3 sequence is CASTTGHHNQPQHF. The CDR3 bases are TGTGCCAGCACCACCGGACACCACAATCAGCCCCAGCATTTT.

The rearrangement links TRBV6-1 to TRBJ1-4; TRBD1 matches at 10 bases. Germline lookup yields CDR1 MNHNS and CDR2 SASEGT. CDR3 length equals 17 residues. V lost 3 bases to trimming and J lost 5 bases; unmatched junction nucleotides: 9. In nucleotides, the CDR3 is TGTGCCAGCAGTGATCGGACAGGGGGTGGACGAAATGAAAAACTGTTTTTT. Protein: CASSDRTGGGRNEKLFF.

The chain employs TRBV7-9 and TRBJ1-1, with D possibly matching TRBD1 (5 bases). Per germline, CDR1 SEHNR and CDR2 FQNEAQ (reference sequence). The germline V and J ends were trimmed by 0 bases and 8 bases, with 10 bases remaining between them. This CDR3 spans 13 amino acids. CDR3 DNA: TGTGCCAGCAGCTTAGCAGGGGCGGAGGAAGCTTTCTTT. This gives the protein CASSLAGAEEAFF.